These T cell receptor beta chains were read from a single sample in a study of beta chain features in type 1 diabetes. Sequencing was performed with immunoSEQ multiplex PCR; in TCRdb, only in-frame clones are kept and a portion is missing. Altogether some 220,000 clones are present, approximately 10% being singletons, with the ten largest covering roughly 1.4%. Sequences were obtained from central memory CD4+ T cells from blood. These receptors came from a man between 18 and 35 years old in good health. The CDR3 runs from the conserved cysteine through the conserved F or W. D genes are given only for firm matches. Where a row states a size, it is once, few, many or the class of an expanded clone; other rows omit it.

V gene,D gene,clone size,J gene,CDR3 protein,CDR3 DNA
TRBV29-1,TRBD2,NA,TRBJ2-1,CSVDLGGRRGEQFF,TGCAGCGTGGACCTTGGCGGGAGAAGGGGTGAGCAGTTCTTC
TRBV29-1,TRBD1,NA,TRBJ2-6,CSVEDTGDPSGANVLTF,TGCAGCGTTGAAGATACAGGGGATCCCTCTGGGGCCAACGTCCTGACTTTC
TRBV6-5,NA,few,TRBJ2-3,CASSYRVAADTQYF,TGTGCCAGCAGTTACCGGGTAGCTGCAGATACGCAGTATTTT
TRBV7-2,NA,NA,TRBJ2-3,CASSLRSRQDLSTDTQYF,TGTGCCAGCAGCTTAAGGTCGCGGCAGGACCTTAGCACAGATACGCAGTATTTT
TRBV13,TRBD2,NA,TRBJ2-7,CASSLGSRGSYEQYF,TGTGCCAGCAGCTTAGGGTCGCGGGGGTCCTACGAGCAGTACTTC
TRBV5-4,NA,many,TRBJ2-3,CASSSSVGRGTDTQYF,TGTGCCAGCAGCTCGTCAGTCGGTCGGGGCACAGATACGCAGTATTTT
TRBV5-6,TRBD2,NA,TRBJ2-1,CASSFSGRGTSEQFF,TGTGCCAGCAGCTTCAGCGGGAGGGGGACGAGTGAGCAGTTCTTC
TRBV7-9,TRBD2,few,TRBJ2-7,CASSQTSGERYEQYF,TGTGCCAGCAGCCAAACTAGCGGGGAGCGCTACGAGCAGTACTTC
TRBV4-1,NA,NA,TRBJ1-3,CASSQDVRGNTIYF,TGCGCCAGCAGCCAAGATGTGCGAGGAAACACCATATATTTT
TRBV7-9,NA,few,TRBJ2-5,CASSLVKETQYF,TGTGCCAGCAGCTTAGTGAAGGAGACCCAGTACTTC